Each of the 8 T cell receptor beta chains below was sequenced from the same sample in a study of OX40 agonist ivuxolimab in advanced cancers. Profiled with immunoSEQ multiplex PCR; TCRdb holds only in-frame clones, not every one. The data show 9,500 to 15,000 clones, roughly 80% seen once. Specimen: CD4+ or CD8+ T cells sorted from blood, collected in a trial of the OX40 agonist ivuxolimab. The source of these receptors is an adult with an advanced solid tumor such as melanoma, head and neck, liver or kidney cancer.

The chain couples TRBV28 to TRBJ2-1; TRBD2 matches at 11 bases. The germline V gene encodes CDR1 MDHEN and CDR2 SYDVKM. There are 17 residues in the CDR3. V was pared by 4 bases and J by 7 bases, with 12 bases of the junction left unmatched. The CDR3 spells CASSSPITSGSYNEQFF. The CDR3 coding sequence is TGTGCCAGCAGTTCTCCCATTACTAGCGGGAGTTATAATGAGCAGTTCTTC.

This clone was seen only once. The chain combines TRBV5-8 with TRBJ1-3; tentatively, D is TRBD1 (5 bases). Trimming took 2 bases from V and 8 from J, leaving 11 bases between them. Germline loops: CDR1 SGHTS, CDR2 YDEGEE. The CDR3 extends over 13 amino acids. The CDR3 nucleotides are TGTGCCAGCAGCTTACAACCCAGGGACACCATATATTTT. Amino acid sequence: CASSLQPRDTIYF.

The chain couples TRBV5-6 to TRBJ1-1; unclear D gene. CDR1 and CDR2 (germline): SGHDT, YYEEEE. Trimming took 3 bases from V and 0 from J, leaving 9 bases between them. This CDR3 has 14 amino acids. The CDR3 DNA reads as TGTGCCAGCAGCTACAGTCCCGTGAACACTGAAGCTTTCTTT. It codes for CASSYSPVNTEAFF.

V and J are TRBV7-9 and TRBJ2-4; possibly TRBD1 for D (6 bases). Trimming took off 6 bases at V and 7 bases at J, with 19 bases between the two ends. The germline CDR1 and CDR2 sequences are SEHNR and FQNEAQ (reference sequence). This CDR3 spans 15 amino acids. The CDR3 DNA reads as TGTGCCAGCAGTTCCACTCACAGGGAACCGAACATTCAGTACTTC. Protein: CASSSTHREPNIQYF.

The genes are TRBV10-3 and TRBJ2-7; D gene uncertain. V lost 0 bases and J 4 bases, leaving 7 bases between the germline ends. Germline V gene lookup returns CDR1 ENHRY and CDR2 SYGVKD. The CDR3 consists of 13 residues. The CDR3 is CAISESGPYEQYV. DNA of the CDR3: TGTGCCATCAGTGAGTCGGGTCCTTACGAGCAGTACGTC.

This clone was detected only a few times. The rearrangement links TRBV30 to TRBJ2-3, with 9 bases matching TRBD1. This CDR3 region has 15 residues. The J segment lost 5 bases and the V segment lost 1 base, leaving 7 bases of the junction unmatched. Germline CDR1 GTSNPN, CDR2 SVGIG (reference sequence). CDR3 sequence: CAWSAYRGREDTQYF. The CDR3 DNA sequence: TGTGCCTGGAGTGCGTACAGGGGGCGCGAAGATACGCAGTATTTT.

The J gene is TRBJ2-7, the V gene TRBV7-3, with 9 positions matching TRBD1. The CDR3 sequence is 13 residues long. Germline assignment: CDR1 SGHTA and CDR2 FQGTGA. The junction had 5 bases not matched to a gene; V was cut back by 5 bases and J by 6 bases. This CDR3 is CASSAGTGSEQYF. As DNA, the CDR3 is TGTGCCAGCAGCGCCGGGACAGGGAGCGAGCAGTACTTC.

This clone was seen more than once but under ten times. CDR3 DNA: TGTGCCAGCGGAAACTACGAGCAGTACGTC. Translated: CASGNYEQYV. This sequence joins TRBV5-8 and TRBJ2-7; D is uncertain. The CDR3 is made up of 10 amino acids. From germline, CDR1 is SGHTS and CDR2 YDEGEE. V was clipped by 7 bases and J by 3 bases, with 5 bases between them.